A selection of T cell receptor beta chains follows, all from one sample in a study of CD8+CD57+ T cells in acquired aplastic anemia. TCRdb redid the calling of the reads with MiXCR, one entry per CDR3 protein. The sample includes more than 200,000 distinct CDR3 sequences, roughly 50% of them seen just once. Sequencing was performed on sorted CD4+, CD8+, or CD8+CD57+ T cells (not recorded which) from PBMCs. Source of these receptors: a human donor with aplastic anemia. The CDR3 runs from the conserved cysteine through the conserved F or W. The D gene is left open where the match is weak. Clone size appears in some rows only: once, few, many, or a class for an expanded clone.

V	size	D	J	CDR3	DNA
TRBV12-3/TRBV12-4	NA	TRBD1	TRBJ1-1	CASSSRTGGWDNTEAFF	TGTGCCAGCAGCTCCCGGACAGGGGGATGGGACAACACTGAAGCTTTCTTT
TRBV2	few	NA	TRBJ1-6	CASSYSDSGRYNSPLHF	TGTGCCAGCAGTTACTCCGACTCGGGACGCTATAATTCACCCCTCCACTTT
TRBV28	NA	NA	TRBJ2-5	CASSSISGGQETQYF	TGTGCCAGCTCAAGTATTTCCGGAGGGCAAGAGACCCAGTACTTC
TRBV6-5	NA	NA	TRBJ2-2	CASSRDTSTGELFF	TGTGCCAGCAGTAGGGACACTTCTACCGGGGAGCTGTTTTTT
TRBV7-9	many	TRBD1	TRBJ2-2	CASSDRQGGAGELFF	TGTGCCAGCAGCGACCGACAGGGTGGGGCCGGGGAGCTGTTTTTT
TRBV28	NA	NA	TRBJ1-1	CASRRQINTEAFF	TGTGCCAGCAGAAGACAAATCAACACTGAAGCTTTCTTT
TRBV20-1	many	NA	TRBJ1-2	CSATTRTLNYGYTF	TGCAGTGCTACTACACGGACCCTTAACTATGGCTACACCTTC
TRBV10-3	NA	NA	TRBJ1-3	CAISDVPGNTIYF	TGTGCCATCAGTGATGTTCCAGGGAACACCATATATTTT
TRBV19	many	TRBD1	TRBJ2-3	CASSGQARTDTQYF	TGTGCCAGTAGCGGACAGGCTCGCACAGATACGCAGTATTTT
TRBV7-8	once	NA	TRBJ2-3	CASSLTGRITDTQYF	TGTGCCAGCAGCTTAACAGGGAGGATCACAGATACGCAGTATTTT
TRBV5-4	NA	NA	TRBJ2-5	CASSWTAPKAQYF	TGTGCCAGCAGTTGGACAGCCCCCAAGGCCCAGTACTTC
TRBV7-9	NA	TRBD1	TRBJ2-3	CASSCCPTGISTDTQYF	TGTGCCAGCAGCTGCTGCCCGACAGGGATCAGCACAGATACGCAGTATTTT
TRBV10-3	NA	NA	TRBJ1-5	CATRENQGQPQHF	TGTGCCACCAGGGAGAATCAGGGTCAGCCCCAGCATTTT
TRBV12-3/TRBV12-4	many	NA	TRBJ2-5	CASSYRDTGETQYF	TGTGCCAGCAGTTACCGGGACACGGGGGAGACCCAGTACTTC
TRBV12-3/TRBV12-4	many	NA	TRBJ2-7	CASSLGGLLTEQYF	TGTGCCAGCAGTTTAGGGGGACTCCTAACCGAGCAGTACTTC
TRBV25-1	NA	TRBD1	TRBJ2-1	CASSEGGTDYNEQFF	TGTGCCAGCAGTGAAGGTGGGACAGACTACAATGAGCAGTTCTTC
TRBV2	many	NA	TRBJ2-5	CASSEYGTGVETQYF	TGTGCCAGCAGTGAATATGGTACGGGGGTAGAGACCCAGTACTTC
TRBV9	many	NA	TRBJ2-5	CASSPRRDTQETQYF	TGTGCCAGCAGCCCCCGCCGGGACACCCAAGAGACCCAGTACTTC
TRBV2	NA	NA	TRBJ1-6	CASREESRSPLHF	TGTGCCAGCAGGGAGGAATCGCGTTCACCCCTCCACTTT
TRBV2	NA	NA	TRBJ1-5	CASRQAPSSNTDTQHF	TGTGCCAGCAGGCAGGCCCCGTCATCGAACACAGATACGCAGCATTTT
TRBV12-3/TRBV12-4	many	NA	TRBJ1-2	CASSPPPAKSGYTF	TGTGCCAGCAGTCCCCCGCCCGCCAAGAGTGGCTACACCTTC
TRBV19	NA	NA	TRBJ1-6	CASSIDPDNSPLHF	TGTGCCAGTAGTATCGACCCTGATAATTCACCCCTCCACTTT
TRBV15	NA	NA	TRBJ1-1	CATSRHEVEAFF	TGTGCCACCAGCAGACATGAGGTCGAAGCTTTCTTT
TRBV7-9	NA	NA	TRBJ2-5	CASSLGWAGQETQYF	TGTGCCAGCAGCTTAGGGTGGGCAGGACAAGAGACCCAGTACTTC
TRBV19	few	NA	TRBJ2-7	CASSPQGSYEQYF	TGTGCCAGCAGTCCACAGGGATCCTACGAGCAGTACTTC
TRBV24-1	NA	TRBD1	TRBJ2-5	CATSATGGRGTQYF	TGTGCCACCAGTGCGACAGGGGGTCGAGGGACCCAGTACTTC
TRBV7-3	NA	TRBD1	TRBJ2-7	CASSPSRPGQGRSYEQYF	TGTGCCAGCAGCCCCAGCCGTCCGGGACAGGGACGCTCCTACGAGCAGTACTTC
TRBV7-2	many	TRBD1	TRBJ1-2	CASSVAGTDGYTF	TGTGCCAGCAGCGTCGCCGGGACAGACGGCTACACCTTC
TRBV5-4	NA	TRBD1	TRBJ2-7	CASSVRDRGGEQYF	TGTGCCAGCAGCGTCCGGGACAGGGGGGGCGAGCAGTACTTC
TRBV10-3	many	TRBD1	TRBJ1-4	CAISGGQNNEKLFF	TGTGCCATCAGTGGGGGACAGAATAATGAAAAACTGTTTTTT
TRBV7-3	NA	NA	TRBJ2-7	CASSLPGGTGATYEQYF	TGTGCCAGCAGCCTCCCCGGGGGTACAGGGGCAACCTACGAGCAGTACTTC
TRBV7-3	NA	TRBD2	TRBJ2-1	CASSYAGTSGVYNEQFF	TGTGCCAGCAGCTATGCCGGGACTAGCGGTGTGTACAATGAGCAGTTCTTC
TRBV15	NA	NA	TRBJ1-1	CATSRDWGNTEAFF	TGTGCCACCAGCAGAGATTGGGGGAACACTGAAGCTTTCTTT
TRBV10-3	NA	NA	TRBJ1-1	CATCPGGTEAFF	TGTGCCACCTGCCCGGGGGGCACTGAAGCTTTCTTT
TRBV2	many	NA	TRBJ2-2	CASSGRGANTGELFF	TGTGCCAGCAGTGGTCGGGGAGCGAACACCGGGGAGCTGTTTTTT
TRBV19	NA	NA	TRBJ1-6	CASQTSGGHNSPLHF	TGTGCCAGCCAGACCTCCGGGGGACATAATTCACCCCTCCACTTT
TRBV19	few	TRBD1	TRBJ2-7	CASASGQGGVEQYF	TGTGCCAGTGCCTCGGGACAGGGGGGCGTCGAGCAGTACTTC
TRBV4-1	few	NA	TRBJ1-3	CASSQVWGSGNTIYF	TGCGCCAGCAGCCAAGTCTGGGGCTCTGGAAACACCATATATTTT
TRBV20-1	NA	TRBD2	TRBJ2-1	CSARDLGTSGYNEQFF	TGCAGTGCTAGAGATCTTGGGACTAGCGGGTACAATGAGCAGTTCTTC
TRBV6-1	few	TRBD1	TRBJ1-4	CASSQRRTGTNEKLFF	TGTGCCAGCAGTCAGAGAAGGACAGGGACTAATGAAAAACTGTTTTTT
TRBV7-2	many	NA	TRBJ2-1	CASRSNEQFF	TGTGCCAGCAGGTCTAATGAGCAGTTCTTC
TRBV7-8	NA	NA	TRBJ1-6	CTSSFRDANSPLHF	TGTACCAGCAGCTTTCGGGATGCAAATTCACCCCTCCACTTT
TRBV7-9	few	NA	TRBJ1-2	CASSLGQIHTDSNYGYAF	TGTGCCAGCAGCCTCGGACAGATACATACCGATTCTAACTATGGTTACGCCTTC
TRBV4-3	NA	NA	TRBJ1-5	CASSQGWGVQPQHF	TGCGCCAGCAGCCAAGGCTGGGGGGTTCAGCCCCAGCATTTT
TRBV2	few	NA	TRBJ2-2	CASSGGVGELFF	TGTGCCAGCAGTGGTGGGGTCGGGGAGCTGTTTTTT
TRBV12-3/TRBV12-4	NA	NA	TRBJ1-2	CASRQRGSYGYTF	TGTGCCAGCAGACAGCGAGGGAGCTATGGCTACACCTTC